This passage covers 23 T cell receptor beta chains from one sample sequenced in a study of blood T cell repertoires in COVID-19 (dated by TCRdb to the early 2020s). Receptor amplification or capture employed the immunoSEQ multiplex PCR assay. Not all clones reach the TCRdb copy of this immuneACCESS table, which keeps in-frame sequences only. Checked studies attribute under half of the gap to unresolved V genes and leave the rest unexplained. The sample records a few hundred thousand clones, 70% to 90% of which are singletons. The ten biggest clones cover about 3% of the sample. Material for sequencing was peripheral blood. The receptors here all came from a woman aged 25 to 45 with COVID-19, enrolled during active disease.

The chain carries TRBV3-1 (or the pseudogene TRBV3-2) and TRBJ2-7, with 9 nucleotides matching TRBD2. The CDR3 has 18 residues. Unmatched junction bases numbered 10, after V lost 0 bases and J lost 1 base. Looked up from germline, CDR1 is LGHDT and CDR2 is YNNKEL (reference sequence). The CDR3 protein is CASSQDGAGGLLSYEQYV. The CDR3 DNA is TGTGCCAGCAGCCAAGATGGAGCGGGAGGCCTCTTATCCTACGAGCAGTACGTC.

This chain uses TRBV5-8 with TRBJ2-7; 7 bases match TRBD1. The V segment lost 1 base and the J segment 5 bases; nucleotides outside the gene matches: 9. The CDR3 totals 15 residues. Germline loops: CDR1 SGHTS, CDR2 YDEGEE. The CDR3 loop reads CASSLRGTVGDEQYF. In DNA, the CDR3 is TGTGCCAGCAGCTTGCGAGGGACAGTCGGCGACGAGCAGTACTTC.

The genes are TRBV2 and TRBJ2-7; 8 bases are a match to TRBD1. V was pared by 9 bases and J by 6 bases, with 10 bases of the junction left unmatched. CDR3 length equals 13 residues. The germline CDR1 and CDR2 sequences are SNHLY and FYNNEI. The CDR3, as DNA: TGTGCCAGTACAGGGGGACAAGACACCGAGCAGTACTTC. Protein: CASTGGQDTEQYF.

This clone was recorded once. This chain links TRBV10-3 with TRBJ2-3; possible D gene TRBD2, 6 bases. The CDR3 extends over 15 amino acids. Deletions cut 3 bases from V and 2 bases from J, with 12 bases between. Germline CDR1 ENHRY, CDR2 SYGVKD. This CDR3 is CAISESGVVTDTQYF. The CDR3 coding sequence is TGTGCCATCAGTGAATCGGGGGTTGTCACAGATACGCAGTATTTT.

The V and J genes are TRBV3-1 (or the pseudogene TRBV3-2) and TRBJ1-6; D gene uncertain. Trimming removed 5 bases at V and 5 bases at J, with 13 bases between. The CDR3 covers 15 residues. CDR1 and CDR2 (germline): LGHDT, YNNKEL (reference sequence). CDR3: CASSVGPANNSPLHF. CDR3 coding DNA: TGTGCCAGCAGCGTTGGGCCGGCTAATAATTCACCCCTCCACTTT.

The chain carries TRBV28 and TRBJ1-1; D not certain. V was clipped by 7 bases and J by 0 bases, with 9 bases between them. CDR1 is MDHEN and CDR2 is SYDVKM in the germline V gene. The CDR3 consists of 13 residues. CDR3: CASIGLLNTEAFF. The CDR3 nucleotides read TGTGCCAGCATAGGACTCTTGAACACTGAAGCTTTCTTT.

The CDR3 reads CASSYSRTGGYNEQFF. CDR3 sequence (DNA): TGTGCCAGCAGTTACTCCCGGACAGGGGGGTACAATGAGCAGTTCTTC. V is TRBV6-2 or TRBV6-3 and J is TRBJ2-1; 10 nucleotides align to TRBD1. The CDR3 extends over 16 amino acids. V was clipped by 0 bases and J by 4 bases; unmatched bases: 3. Per germline, CDR1 MNHEY and CDR2 SVGEGT.

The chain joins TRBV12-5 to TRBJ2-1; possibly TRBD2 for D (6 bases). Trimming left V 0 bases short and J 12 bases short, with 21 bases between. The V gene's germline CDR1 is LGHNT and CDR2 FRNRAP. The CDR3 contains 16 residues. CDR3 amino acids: CASGLVREPAGSVQFF. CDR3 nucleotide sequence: TGTGCTAGTGGTTTGGTCCGGGAGCCCGCGGGGAGCGTGCAGTTCTTC.

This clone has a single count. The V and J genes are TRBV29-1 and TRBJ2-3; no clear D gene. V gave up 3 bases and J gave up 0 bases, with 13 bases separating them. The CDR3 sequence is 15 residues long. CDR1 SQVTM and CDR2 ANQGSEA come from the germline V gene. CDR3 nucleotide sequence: TGCAGCGTTGATGAGGCCATATCTAGCACAGATACGCAGTATTTT. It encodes CSVDEAISSTDTQYF.

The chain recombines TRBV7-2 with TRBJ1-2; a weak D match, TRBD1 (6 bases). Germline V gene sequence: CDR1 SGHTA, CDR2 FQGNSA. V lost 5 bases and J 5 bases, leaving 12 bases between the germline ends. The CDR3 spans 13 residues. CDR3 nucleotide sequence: TGTGCCAGCAGCCAGACCCAGGGGTATGGCTACACCTTC. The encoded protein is CASSQTQGYGYTF.

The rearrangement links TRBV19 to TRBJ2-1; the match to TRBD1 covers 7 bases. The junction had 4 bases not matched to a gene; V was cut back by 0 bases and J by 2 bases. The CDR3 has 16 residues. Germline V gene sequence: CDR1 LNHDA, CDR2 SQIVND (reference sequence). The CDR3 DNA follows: TGTGCCAGTAGTATAGAGAGGGGGCCGCCCTACAATGAGCAGTTCTTC. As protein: CASSIERGPPYNEQFF.

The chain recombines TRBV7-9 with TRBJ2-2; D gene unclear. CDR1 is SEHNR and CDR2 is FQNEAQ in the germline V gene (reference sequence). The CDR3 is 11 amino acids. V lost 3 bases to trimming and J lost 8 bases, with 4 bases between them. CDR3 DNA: TGTGCCAGCAGCTTCTATGGGGAGCTGTTTTTT. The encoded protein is CASSFYGELFF.

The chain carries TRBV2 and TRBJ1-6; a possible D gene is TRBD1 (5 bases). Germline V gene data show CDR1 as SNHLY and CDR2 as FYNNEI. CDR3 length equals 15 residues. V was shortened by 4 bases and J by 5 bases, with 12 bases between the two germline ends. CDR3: CASSVYGGDNSPLHF. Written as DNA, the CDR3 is TGTGCCAGCAGTGTTTACGGGGGTGATAATTCACCCCTCCACTTT.

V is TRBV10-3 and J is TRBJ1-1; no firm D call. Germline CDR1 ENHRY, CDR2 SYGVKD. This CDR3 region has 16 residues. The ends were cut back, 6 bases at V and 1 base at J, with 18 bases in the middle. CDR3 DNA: TGTGCCATCAGACCGGGGAGGGCAAAAGGGAACACTGAAGCTTTCTTT. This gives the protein CAIRPGRAKGNTEAFF.

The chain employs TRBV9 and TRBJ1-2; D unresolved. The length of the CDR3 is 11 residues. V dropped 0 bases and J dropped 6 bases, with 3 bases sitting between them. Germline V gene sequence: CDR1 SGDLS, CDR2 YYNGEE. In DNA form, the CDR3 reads TGTGCCAGCAGCGTAGCCGATGGCTACACCTTC. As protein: CASSVADGYTF.

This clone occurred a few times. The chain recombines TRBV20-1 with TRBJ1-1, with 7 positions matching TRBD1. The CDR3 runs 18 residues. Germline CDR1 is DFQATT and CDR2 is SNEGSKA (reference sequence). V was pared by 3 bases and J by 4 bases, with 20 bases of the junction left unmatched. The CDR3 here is CSASPVKGAGLMGTEAFF. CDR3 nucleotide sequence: TGCAGTGCTAGTCCCGTGAAGGGGGCCGGGTTAATGGGCACTGAAGCTTTCTTT.

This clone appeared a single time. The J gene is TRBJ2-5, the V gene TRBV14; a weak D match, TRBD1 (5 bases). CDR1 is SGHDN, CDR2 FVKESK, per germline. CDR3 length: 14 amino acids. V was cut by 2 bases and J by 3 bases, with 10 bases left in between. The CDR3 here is CASSQLGREETQYF. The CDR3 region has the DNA TGTGCCAGCAGCCAACTGGGGCGCGAAGAGACCCAGTACTTC.

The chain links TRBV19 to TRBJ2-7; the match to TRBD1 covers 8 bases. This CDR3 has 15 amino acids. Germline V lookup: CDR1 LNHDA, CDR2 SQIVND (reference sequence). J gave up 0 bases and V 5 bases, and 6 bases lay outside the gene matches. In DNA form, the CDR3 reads TGTGCCAGTAGTCTCACAGGGGGGAGCTCCTACGAGCAGTACTTC. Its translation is CASSLTGGSSYEQYF.

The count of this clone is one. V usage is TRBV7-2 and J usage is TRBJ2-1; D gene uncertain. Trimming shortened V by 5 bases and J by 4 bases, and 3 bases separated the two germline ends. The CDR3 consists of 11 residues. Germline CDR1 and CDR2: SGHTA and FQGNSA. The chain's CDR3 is CASSAYNEQFF. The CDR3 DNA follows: TGTGCCAGCAGCGCGTACAATGAGCAGTTCTTC.

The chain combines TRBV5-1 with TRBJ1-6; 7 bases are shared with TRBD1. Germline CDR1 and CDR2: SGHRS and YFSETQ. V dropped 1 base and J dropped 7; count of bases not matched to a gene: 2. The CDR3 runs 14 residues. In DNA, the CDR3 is TGCGCCAGCAGCTTGTCCAGGGGGAATTCACCCCTCCACTTT. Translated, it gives CASSLSRGNSPLHF. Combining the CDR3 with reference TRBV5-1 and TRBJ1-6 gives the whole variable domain KAGVTQTPRYLIKTRGQQVTLSCSPISGHRSVSWYQQTPGQGLQFLFEYFSETQRNKGNFPGRFSGRQFSNSRSEMNVSTLELGDSALYLCASSLSRGNSPLHFGNGTRLTVT.

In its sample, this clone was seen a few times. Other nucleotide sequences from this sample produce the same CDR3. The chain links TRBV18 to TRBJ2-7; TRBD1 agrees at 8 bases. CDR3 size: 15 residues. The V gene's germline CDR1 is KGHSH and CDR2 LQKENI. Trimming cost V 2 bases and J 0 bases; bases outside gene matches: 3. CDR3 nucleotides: TGTGCCAGCTCACCAGGGACAGGCCTCTCCTACGAGCAGTACTTC. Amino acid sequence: CASSPGTGLSYEQYF.

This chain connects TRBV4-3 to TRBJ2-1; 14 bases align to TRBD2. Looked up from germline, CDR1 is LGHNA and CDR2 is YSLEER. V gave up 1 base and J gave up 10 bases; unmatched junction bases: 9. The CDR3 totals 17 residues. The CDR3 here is CASSQGRGLAGAGEQFF. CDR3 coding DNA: TGCGCCAGCAGCCAAGGACGGGGACTAGCGGGAGCGGGGGAGCAGTTCTTC.

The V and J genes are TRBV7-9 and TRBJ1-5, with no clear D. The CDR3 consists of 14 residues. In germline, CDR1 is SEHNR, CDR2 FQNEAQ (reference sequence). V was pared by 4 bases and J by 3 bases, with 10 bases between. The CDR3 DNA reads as TGTGCCAGCAGCTACGCGGGTAACAATCAGCCCCAGCATTTT. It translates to CASSYAGNNQPQHF.